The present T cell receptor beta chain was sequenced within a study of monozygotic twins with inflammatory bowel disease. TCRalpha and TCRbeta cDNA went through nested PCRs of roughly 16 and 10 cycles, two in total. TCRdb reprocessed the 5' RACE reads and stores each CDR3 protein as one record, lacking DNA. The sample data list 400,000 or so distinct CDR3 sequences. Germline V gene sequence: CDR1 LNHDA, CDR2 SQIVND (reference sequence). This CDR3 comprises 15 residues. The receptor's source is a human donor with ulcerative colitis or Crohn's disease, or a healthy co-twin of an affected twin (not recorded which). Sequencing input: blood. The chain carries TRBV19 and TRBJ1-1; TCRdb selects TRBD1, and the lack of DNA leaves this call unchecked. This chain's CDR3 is CARRSPPGMNTEAFF.